These 5 T cell receptor beta chains originate from one sample sequenced in a study of CD8 T cells in Susac syndrome. RNA, at roughly 0.5 to 1 ug, was reverse transcribed with random hexamers. TCRdb reprocessed the immunoSEQ multiplex PCR reads with MiXCR, giving one entry per CDR3 protein. The sample carries 160,000 or so distinct CDR3 sequences, 90% to 95% recorded once. Sequencing was done on a sample of CD4+ T cells from PBMCs. The receptor source for this set is a human donor with Susac syndrome.

The chain uses TRBV19 and TRBJ2-7; the match to TRBD1 covers 7 bases. V lost 2 bases, J lost 2 bases, and 12 bases stayed unmatched. The CDR3 is 17 residues long. Germline CDR1 LNHDA, CDR2 SQIVND (reference sequence). CDR3 in amino acids: CASSILEGALIPYEQYF. Written as DNA, the CDR3 is TGTGCCAGTAGTATACTTGAGGGGGCGCTTATACCCTACGAGCAGTACTTC.

This sequence joins TRBV7-9 and TRBJ2-3, with 11 positions matching TRBD2. The CDR3 consists of 16 residues. CDR1 SEHNR and CDR2 FQNEAQ come from the germline V gene (reference sequence). V trimming: 0 bases; J trimming: 6 bases; junction bases outside the gene matches: 5. CDR3 residues: CASSLAQLAGVDTQYF. Here the CDR3 DNA reads TGTGCCAGCAGCTTAGCACAACTAGCGGGGGTCGATACGCAGTATTTT.

V and J are TRBV20-1 and TRBJ1-2; D is possibly TRBD1 (5 bases). The CDR3 spans 15 residues. Germline-derived CDR1 and CDR2 are DFQATT and SNEGSKA (reference sequence). Trimming pared 3 bases from V and 1 base from J, leaving 15 bases between. DNA of the CDR3: TGCAGTGCTAGTCCCCGGGGGGACTTTAACTATGGCTACACCTTC. Its protein is CSASPRGDFNYGYTF.

The rearrangement links TRBV20-1 to TRBJ1-5, with TRBD1 matching 8 bases. The germline gives CDR1 DFQATT, CDR2 SNEGSKA (reference sequence). V shed 5 bases, J shed 8 bases, and the junction held 11 bases outside the gene matches. This CDR3 contains 14 residues. In DNA, the CDR3 is TGCAGTGCTGAGGATCAGGGGGCGACCGAGCCCCAGCATTTT. This sequence encodes CSAEDQGATEPQHF.

This clonotype was seen a single time. This chain uses TRBV9 with TRBJ2-2; D remains ambiguous. CDR3 size: 12 residues. Germline CDR1 is SGDLS and CDR2 is YYNGEE. V was clipped by 0 bases and J by 6 bases, with 3 bases between them. CDR3 region: CASSVDAGELFF. The CDR3 DNA is TGTGCCAGCAGCGTAGACGCCGGGGAGCTGTTTTTT.